A selection of T cell receptor delta chains follows, all from one sample in a study of gamma-delta T cells after stem cell transplantation. TCRdb repeated clone calling on the RT-PCR reads with CATT. The data hold roughly 3,000 delta-chain clones, with 5% observed a single time. Material: gamma-delta T cells. All receptors come from a human donor. It is not recorded whose cells these are; they may come from a transplant donor. Each CDR3 is given with its conserved first and last residue. Each record gives: CDR3 protein, J gene, D gene, V gene. D genes are given only for firm matches.

CDR3aa: CACDVLGDTGTDKLIF
j_gene: TRDJ1
d_gene: TRDD3
v_gene: TRDV2

CDR3aa: CACDPVLGDKGPDRMTDKLIF
j_gene: TRDJ1
d_gene: TRDD3
v_gene: TRDV2

CDR3aa: CACEGLGSWDTRQMFF
j_gene: TRDJ3
d_gene: .
v_gene: TRDV2

CDR3aa: CACDSVLGDTRVELIF
j_gene: TRDJ1
d_gene: TRDD3
v_gene: TRDV2

CDR3aa: CACDTLGGRDKLIF
j_gene: TRDJ1
d_gene: .
v_gene: TRDV2

CDR3aa: CACDTVSTGGYVDKLIF
j_gene: TRDJ1
d_gene: TRDD3
v_gene: TRDV2

CDR3aa: CACDRLGDTRAGDTDKLIF
j_gene: TRDJ1
d_gene: TRDD3
v_gene: TRDV2

CDR3aa: CACDIIGGSDKLIF
j_gene: TRDJ1
d_gene: TRDD3
v_gene: TRDV2

CDR3aa: CACDTGSLLLGAPVPDKLIF
j_gene: TRDJ1
d_gene: .
v_gene: TRDV2

CDR3aa: CACDPLLGDRGKLIF
j_gene: TRDJ1
d_gene: TRDD3
v_gene: TRDV2

CDR3aa: CACDTVGDLPWDTRQMFF
j_gene: TRDJ3
d_gene: .
v_gene: TRDV2

CDR3aa: CACDTVAILGDKGDTDKLIF
j_gene: TRDJ1
d_gene: TRDD3
v_gene: TRDV2

CDR3aa: CACDTLTSSLGDTWGAHDKLIF
j_gene: TRDJ1
d_gene: TRDD3
v_gene: TRDV2

CDR3aa: CACLLLGDTRDTDKLIF
j_gene: TRDJ1
d_gene: TRDD3
v_gene: TRDV2

CDR3aa: CACDTPLGDTSNRDTRQMFF
j_gene: TRDJ3
d_gene: TRDD3
v_gene: TRDV2

CDR3aa: CAPLGLGDTSSSELIF
j_gene: TRDJ1
d_gene: TRDD3
v_gene: TRDV3

CDR3aa: CACDILLGDKGDKLIF
j_gene: TRDJ1
d_gene: TRDD3
v_gene: TRDV2

CDR3aa: CACDTPYWFF
j_gene: TRDJ1
d_gene: .
v_gene: TRDV2

CDR3aa: CACDPLAMGDTDKLIF
j_gene: TRDJ1
d_gene: TRDD3
v_gene: TRDV2

CDR3aa: CACDVLGDTEGHTDKLIF
j_gene: TRDJ1
d_gene: TRDD3
v_gene: TRDV2

CDR3aa: CACDTLPGGYAEITDKLIF
j_gene: TRDJ1
d_gene: TRDD3
v_gene: TRDV2

CDR3aa: CACDALLGDPTDKLIF
j_gene: TRDJ1
d_gene: TRDD3
v_gene: TRDV2

CDR3aa: CACDTVAGGYAGRKADKLIF
j_gene: TRDJ1
d_gene: TRDD3
v_gene: TRDV2

CDR3aa: CACDTLTGGYAVDKLIF
j_gene: TRDJ1
d_gene: TRDD3
v_gene: TRDV2

CDR3aa: CACDILGDFNTDKLIF
j_gene: TRDJ1
d_gene: TRDD3
v_gene: TRDV2

CDR3aa: CACDTLGGTYTDKLIF
j_gene: TRDJ1
d_gene: .
v_gene: TRDV2

CDR3aa: CACFSLGDTQNTDKLIF
j_gene: TRDJ1
d_gene: TRDD3
v_gene: TRDV2

CDR3aa: CACDTVGDTGYTDKLIF
j_gene: TRDJ1
d_gene: TRDD3
v_gene: TRDV2

CDR3aa: CACDTVGDSTDKLIF
j_gene: TRDJ1
d_gene: .
v_gene: TRDV2

CDR3aa: CACDTVLKLGVPNAYTDKLIF
j_gene: TRDJ1
d_gene: TRDD3
v_gene: TRDV2

CDR3aa: CACDTVTAVGEQYTDKLIF
j_gene: TRDJ1
d_gene: TRDD3
v_gene: TRDV2

CDR3aa: CACDKLLGDTRGTDKLIF
j_gene: TRDJ1
d_gene: TRDD3
v_gene: TRDV2

CDR3aa: CACDTVVRDTPSGDKLIF
j_gene: TRDJ1
d_gene: TRDD3
v_gene: TRDV2

CDR3aa: CACDGLGVGDTYTDKLIF
j_gene: TRDJ1
d_gene: TRDD3
v_gene: TRDV2

CDR3aa: CACDTLGDSTLPFTDKLIF
j_gene: TRDJ1
d_gene: TRDD3
v_gene: TRDV2

CDR3aa: CACDTLTGGYAAKLIF
j_gene: TRDJ1
d_gene: TRDD3
v_gene: TRDV2

CDR3aa: CACDLLGDSFWDTRQMFF
j_gene: TRDJ3
d_gene: TRDD3
v_gene: TRDV2

CDR3aa: CALGDHLNLPRGYGWTDKLIF
j_gene: TRDJ1
d_gene: TRDD2
v_gene: TRDV1

CDR3aa: CACDPILGALHSTDKLIF
j_gene: TRDJ1
d_gene: TRDD3
v_gene: TRDV2

CDR3aa: CACDTLLGDTLTDKLIF
j_gene: TRDJ1
d_gene: TRDD3
v_gene: TRDV2

CDR3aa: CACDTGGLGDTPSGDKLIF
j_gene: TRDJ1
d_gene: TRDD3
v_gene: TRDV2

CDR3aa: CACDPIWGGNTDKLIF
j_gene: TRDJ1
d_gene: TRDD3
v_gene: TRDV2

CDR3aa: CACDRLGDTRTDKLIF
j_gene: TRDJ1
d_gene: TRDD3
v_gene: TRDV2

CDR3aa: CACDTVELGDTPDTDKLIF
j_gene: TRDJ1
d_gene: TRDD3
v_gene: TRDV2

CDR3aa: CACDTLLGDTRTDKLIF
j_gene: TRDJ1
d_gene: TRDD3
v_gene: TRDV2

CDR3aa: CACDAVLGDTRDRKDVYTDKLIF
j_gene: TRDJ1
d_gene: TRDD3
v_gene: TRDV2

CDR3aa: CACDTWGIGDDKLIF
j_gene: TRDJ1
d_gene: TRDD3
v_gene: TRDV2

CDR3aa: CACDAILGDTRAGDTDKLIF
j_gene: TRDJ1
d_gene: TRDD3
v_gene: TRDV2

CDR3aa: CACDTAGGPTDKLIF
j_gene: TRDJ1
d_gene: TRDD3
v_gene: TRDV2

CDR3aa: CACDTVGGSGELIF
j_gene: TRDJ1
d_gene: .
v_gene: TRDV2

CDR3aa: CACDTLHSGGYDWGTRQMFF
j_gene: TRDJ3
d_gene: TRDD3
v_gene: TRDV2

CDR3aa: CACDLLLNSIRADKLIF
j_gene: TRDJ1
d_gene: .
v_gene: TRDV2

CDR3aa: CACDSVLGDKGDLDKLIF
j_gene: TRDJ1
d_gene: TRDD3
v_gene: TRDV2